This record looks at one T cell receptor beta chain sequence and its context. Participants' reported clinical history set cohort assignment. These data are taken from a study of blood T cell repertoires in COVID-19. Trimming took off 11 bases at V and 0 bases at J, with 11 bases between the two ends. The CDR3 consists of 13 residues. Some clones are missing from TCRdb's copy, which holds only in-frame ones; the method was immunoSEQ multiplex PCR. The sample has 350,000 to 400,000 clones; around 92% are singletons. The chain recombines TRBV12-3 or TRBV12-4 with TRBJ1-3, with D possibly being TRBD1 (6 bases). The specimen was PBMCs or T cells enriched from blood (not recorded which). The receptor was derived from a young woman who had recovered from COVID-19. CDR3 region: CAWDTRSGNTIYF. In DNA form, the CDR3 reads TGTGCCTGGGACACTCGCTCTGGAAACACCATATATTTT.